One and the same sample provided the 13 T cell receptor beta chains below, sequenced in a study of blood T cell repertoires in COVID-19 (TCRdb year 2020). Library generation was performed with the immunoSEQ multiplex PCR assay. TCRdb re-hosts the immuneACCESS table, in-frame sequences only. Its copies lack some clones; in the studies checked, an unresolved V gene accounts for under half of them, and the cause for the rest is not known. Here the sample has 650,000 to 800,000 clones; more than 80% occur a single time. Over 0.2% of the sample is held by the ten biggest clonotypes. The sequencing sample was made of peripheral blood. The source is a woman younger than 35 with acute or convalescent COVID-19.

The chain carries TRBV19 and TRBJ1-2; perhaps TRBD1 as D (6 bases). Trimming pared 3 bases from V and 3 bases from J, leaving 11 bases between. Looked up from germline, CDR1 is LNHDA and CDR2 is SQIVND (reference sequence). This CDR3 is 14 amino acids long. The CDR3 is CASSIRTEDYGYTF. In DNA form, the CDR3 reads TGTGCCAGTAGTATTAGGACAGAGGACTATGGCTACACCTTC.

The CDR3 DNA sequence: TGTGCCAGCAGCTCGAGGACAGGGGGCGCTTCGGAGACCCAGTACTTC. Amino acids: CASSSRTGGASETQYF. The J gene is TRBJ2-5, the V gene TRBV7-2, with TRBD1 matching 11 bases. Germline trimming cut 4 bases from V and 5 bases from J; bases unmatched to any gene: 9. The CDR3 extends over 16 amino acids. Germline CDR1 reads SGHTA; CDR2 reads FQGNSA.

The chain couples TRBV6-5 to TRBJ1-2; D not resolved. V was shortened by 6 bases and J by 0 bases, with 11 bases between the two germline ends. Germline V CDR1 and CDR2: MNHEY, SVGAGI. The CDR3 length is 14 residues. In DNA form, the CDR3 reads TGTGCCAGCAGGAAGGCAGGAACTAACTATGGCTACACCTTC. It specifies CASRKAGTNYGYTF.

DNA of the CDR3: TGTGCCAGCAGCGTAGCTGGGACTAGCGGCCAAGAGACCCAGTACTTC. Residues: CASSVAGTSGQETQYF. The J gene is TRBJ2-5, the V gene TRBV9; 11 bases are shared with TRBD2. Trimming took 0 bases from V and 1 from J; bases not matched to a gene: 2. In germline, CDR1 is SGDLS, CDR2 YYNGEE. The CDR3 covers 16 residues.

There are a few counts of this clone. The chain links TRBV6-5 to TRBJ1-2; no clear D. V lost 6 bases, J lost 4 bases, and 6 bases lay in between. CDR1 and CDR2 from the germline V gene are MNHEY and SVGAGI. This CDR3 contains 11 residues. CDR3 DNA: TGTGCCAGCAGCTCCCCCTATGGCTACACCTTC. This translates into CASSSPYGYTF.

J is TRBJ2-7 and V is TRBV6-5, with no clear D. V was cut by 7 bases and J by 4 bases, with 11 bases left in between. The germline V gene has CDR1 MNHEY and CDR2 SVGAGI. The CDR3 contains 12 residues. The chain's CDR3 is CASTGGGYEQYF. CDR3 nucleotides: TGTGCCAGCACAGGTGGTGGGTACGAGCAGTACTTC.

The CDR3 protein is CAWSVLSADGYTF. In nucleotides, the CDR3 is TGTGCCTGGAGTGTACTATCAGCGGATGGCTACACCTTC. The rearrangement uses TRBV30 and TRBJ1-2, with no clear D. Trimming removed 0 bases from V and 6 bases from J, with 11 bases in between. Germline V gene sequence: CDR1 GTSNPN, CDR2 SVGIG (reference sequence). The CDR3 spans 13 residues.

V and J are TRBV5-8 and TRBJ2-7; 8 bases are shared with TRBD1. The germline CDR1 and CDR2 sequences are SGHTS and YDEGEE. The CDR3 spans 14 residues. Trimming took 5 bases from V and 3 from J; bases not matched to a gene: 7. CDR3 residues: CASRTPGQGYEQYF. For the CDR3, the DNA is TGTGCCAGCAGAACACCCGGACAGGGCTACGAGCAGTACTTC. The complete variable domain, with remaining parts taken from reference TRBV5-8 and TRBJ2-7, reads EAGVTQSPTHLIKTRGQQATLRCSPISGHTSVYWYQQALGLGLQFLLWYDEGEERNRGNFPPRFSGRQFPNYSSELNVNALELEDSALYLCASRTPGQGYEQYFGPGTRLTVT.

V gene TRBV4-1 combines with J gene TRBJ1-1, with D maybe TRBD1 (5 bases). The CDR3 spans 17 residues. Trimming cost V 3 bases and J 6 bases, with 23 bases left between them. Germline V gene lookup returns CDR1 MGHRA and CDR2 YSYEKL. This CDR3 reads CASSHGGDTSYVPEAFF. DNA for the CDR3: TGCGCCAGCAGCCACGGGGGTGATACTTCTTATGTCCCTGAAGCTTTCTTT.

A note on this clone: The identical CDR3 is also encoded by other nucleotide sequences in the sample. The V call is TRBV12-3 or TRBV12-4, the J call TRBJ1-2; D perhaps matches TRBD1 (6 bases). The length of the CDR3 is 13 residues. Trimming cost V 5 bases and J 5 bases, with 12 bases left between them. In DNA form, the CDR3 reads TGTGCCAGCAGTCCGACAGGTAGTTATGGCTACACCTTC. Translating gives CASSPTGSYGYTF.

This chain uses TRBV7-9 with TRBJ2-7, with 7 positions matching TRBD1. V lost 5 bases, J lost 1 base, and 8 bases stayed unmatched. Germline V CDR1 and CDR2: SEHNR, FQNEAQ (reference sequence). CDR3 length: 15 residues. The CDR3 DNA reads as TGTGCCAGCAGCCGGGACAGTTCCAGTTCCTACGAGCAGTACTTC. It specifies CASSRDSSSSYEQYF.

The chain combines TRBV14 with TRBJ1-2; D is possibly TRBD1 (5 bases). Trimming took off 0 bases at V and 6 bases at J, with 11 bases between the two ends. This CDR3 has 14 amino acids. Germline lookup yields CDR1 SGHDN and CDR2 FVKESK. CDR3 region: CASSQDFGGNGYTF. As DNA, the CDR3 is TGTGCCAGCAGCCAAGACTTCGGGGGTAATGGCTACACCTTC.

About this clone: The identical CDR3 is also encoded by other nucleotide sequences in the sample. CDR3 DNA: TGTGCCAGCAGCTTAGGACTAGGCGAGCAGTACTTC. Its protein is CASSLGLGEQYF. The rearrangement joins TRBV7-9 to TRBJ2-7; D perhaps matches TRBD2 (6 bases). This CDR3 has 12 residues. The germline CDR1 and CDR2 sequences are SEHNR and FQNEAQ (reference sequence). V was cut by 1 base and J by 6 bases, with 7 bases left in between.